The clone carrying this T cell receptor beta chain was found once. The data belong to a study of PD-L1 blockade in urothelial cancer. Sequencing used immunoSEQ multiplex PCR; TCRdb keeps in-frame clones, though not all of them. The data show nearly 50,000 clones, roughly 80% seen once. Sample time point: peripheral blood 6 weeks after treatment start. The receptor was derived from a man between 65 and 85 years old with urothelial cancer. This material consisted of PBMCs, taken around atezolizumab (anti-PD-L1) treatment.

The CDR3 loop reads CASSRPGRGGEKLFF. The CDR3 region has the DNA TGTGCCAGCAGCCGGCCGGGAAGGGGAGGCGAAAAACTGTTTTTT. The chain has TRBV11-2 and TRBJ1-4; tentative D call: TRBD1 (5 bases). Trimming removed 5 bases at V and 8 bases at J, with 18 bases between. Germline V gene lookup returns CDR1 SGHAT and CDR2 FQNNGV. This CDR3 comprises 15 residues.